This T cell receptor beta chain derives from a study of cytomegalovirus exposure and HLA in healthy donors. Turning to this clone: Its cognate antigen is unknown.

PCR was performed using 60 Vbeta and 13 Jbeta primers. Profiled with immunoSEQ multiplex PCR; TCRdb holds only in-frame clones, not every one. The record lists 70,000 to 80,000 clones, of which the ten most abundant hold approximately 2.9%. Regarding donors, all were healthy bone marrow donors. Study-wide findings and caveats: Within an earlier analysis, most TCR beta V segments proved productive either about 90% or about 30% of the time.

V shed 2 bases and J 7 bases; nucleotides not matched to a gene: 3. Germline V gene sequence: CDR1 KGHSH, CDR2 LQKENI. CDR3 size: 15 residues. This chain links TRBV18 with TRBJ2-1; 12 bases map to TRBD2. Material for sequencing was PBMCs. The source of this sequence is a man in his forties or fifties in good health and CMV-seronegative. The CDR3 sequence is CASSPSSGGGNEQFF. CDR3 coding DNA: TGTGCCAGCTCACCATCTAGCGGGGGGGGTAATGAGCAGTTCTTC.